The rows below give T cell receptor beta chains drawn from one sample of a study of blood T cell repertoires in COVID-19. TCRdb keeps only in-frame clones here, not all; method: immunoSEQ multiplex PCR. The top ten clones hold around 6% of a sample with about 320,000 clones, approximately 90% of them seen once. Sequenced material: PBMCs or T cells enriched from blood (not recorded which). The receptors were gathered from a woman aged 25 to 45 who had recovered from COVID-19. The CDR3 runs from the conserved cysteine through the conserved F or W. The order of the fields is J gene, clone size, D gene, V gene, CDR3 protein, CDR3 DNA. The D gene is left open where the match is weak. Size is omitted from some rows. Given values are once, few, many or a class for expanded clones.

TRBJ2-3	.	TRBD1	TRBV5-1	CASRPSGTGSDMQYF	TGCGCCAGCAGACCGTCCGGGACAGGGTCAGATATGCAGTATTTT
TRBJ1-1	once	.	TRBV7-9	CASSVRQVNMNTEAFF	TGTGCCAGCAGCGTGCGACAGGTGAACATGAACACTGAAGCTTTCTTT
TRBJ2-2	.	.	TRBV6-5	CASRVETNTGELFF	TGTGCCAGCAGGGTTGAGACGAACACCGGGGAGCTGTTTTTT
TRBJ1-3	once	.	TRBV9	CASSVARTAGNTIYF	TGTGCCAGCAGCGTAGCCCGGACAGCTGGAAACACCATATATTTT
TRBJ1-1	.	.	TRBV6-2/TRBV6-3	CASSYLAEAFF	TGTGCCAGCAGTTATTTAGCTGAAGCTTTCTTT
TRBJ2-6	.	TRBD1	TRBV2	CASSAGGSGANVLTF	TGTGCCAGCAGCGCAGGGGGCTCTGGGGCCAACGTCCTGACTTTC
TRBJ1-1	.	.	TRBV25-1	CASSEGGVPQAFF	TGTGCCAGCAGTGAAGGGGGGGTTCCACAAGCTTTCTTT
TRBJ1-1	.	.	TRBV5-5	CASSLEAGVFGTEAFF	TGTGCCAGCAGCTTGGAGGCAGGGGTTTTTGGCACTGAAGCTTTCTTT
TRBJ2-2	once	TRBD2	TRBV2	CASSETSGATGELFF	TGTGCCAGCAGTGAAACTAGCGGGGCCACCGGGGAGCTGTTTTTT
TRBJ1-6	.	.	TRBV5-6	CASSLLAGSYSPLHF	TGTGCCAGCAGCTTGTTGGCGGGGTCTTATTCACCCCTCCACTTT
TRBJ2-1	once	TRBD2	TRBV9	CASSVGRGYEQFF	TGTGCCAGCAGCGTAGGGCGGGGGTATGAGCAGTTCTTC
TRBJ2-1	.	.	TRBV18	CASSPNSLGGDEQFF	TGTGCCAGCTCACCGAACTCTTTGGGTGGAGATGAGCAGTTCTTC
TRBJ1-4	.	.	TRBV4-1	CASSPEDRTNEKLFF	TGCGCCAGCAGCCCAGAGGACAGAACTAATGAAAAACTGTTTTTT
TRBJ1-6	.	.	TRBV4-1	CASSQDRANSPLHF	TGCGCCAGCAGCCAAGACAGGGCTAATTCACCCCTCCACTTT
TRBJ1-1	.	.	TRBV30	CAWSVLGSTEAFF	TGTGCCTGGAGTGTACTAGGCAGCACTGAAGCTTTCTTT
TRBJ1-1	once	.	TRBV19	CASRPGVTEAFF	TGTGCCAGTAGACCAGGGGTCACTGAAGCTTTCTTT
TRBJ2-2	.	TRBD1	TRBV7-3	CASSSGQGAGELFF	TGTGCCAGCAGCTCCGGACAGGGGGCCGGGGAGCTGTTTTTT
TRBJ1-2	.	TRBD1	TRBV4-1	CASRGGTGRTTHGYTF	TGCGCCAGCAGAGGGGGGACAGGACGCACAACCCATGGCTACACCTTC
TRBJ2-4	.	.	TRBV14	CASSQSSGGAGAKNIQYF	TGTGCCAGCAGCCAGAGTTCCGGCGGGGCTGGGGCCAAAAACATTCAGTACTTC
TRBJ1-2	.	.	TRBV27	CASSPQGVYGYTF	TGTGCCAGCAGTCCCCAGGGTGTATATGGCTACACCTTC
TRBJ1-2	.	.	TRBV19	CASSIPGGYNYGYTF	TGTGCCAGTAGTATCCCAGGCGGGTATAACTATGGCTACACCTTC
TRBJ2-7	.	.	TRBV6-2/TRBV6-3	CASSYKVSGQQYF	TGTGCCAGCAGTTACAAAGTGTCGGGTCAGCAGTACTTC
TRBJ2-7	.	TRBD1	TRBV7-9	CASSPGGQGSEEQYF	TGTGCCAGCAGCCCCGGGGGACAGGGTTCGGAAGAGCAGTACTTC
TRBJ1-6	.	TRBD1	TRBV4-1	CASSQVQGDSPLHF	TGCGCCAGCAGCCAAGTACAGGGGGATTCACCCCTCCACTTT
TRBJ1-4	.	.	TRBV5-1	CASSPDRGGLEKLFF	TGCGCCAGCAGCCCCGATCGCGGCGGGCTTGAAAAACTGTTTTTT
TRBJ2-5	.	.	TRBV19	CASRDLASEGTQYF	TGTGCCAGTAGAGATCTAGCGAGCGAAGGGACCCAGTACTTC
TRBJ1-2	.	TRBD1	TRBV11-1	CASKPGQGNYGYTF	TGTGCCAGCAAACCGGGACAGGGAAACTATGGCTACACCTTC
TRBJ1-4	.	.	TRBV12-3/TRBV12-4	CASNNPNEKLFF	TGTGCCAGCAATAATCCTAATGAAAAACTGTTTTTT